This T cell receptor beta chain was observed in a study of cytomegalovirus exposure and HLA in healthy donors. Study-wide results and limits: It was approximately 170 TCR beta chains that were listed as cytomegalovirus-associated.

With respect to this clone: The antigen is not known.

PCR involved 60 Vbeta and 13 Jbeta primers. TCRdb keeps only in-frame clones here, not all; method: immunoSEQ multiplex PCR. Of about 190,000 clones listed, around 79% are singletons. The V gene's germline CDR1 is MDHEN and CDR2 SYDVKM. The CDR3 extends over 14 amino acids. With 5 bases removed from V and 0 bases from J, the gap between germline ends came to 8 bases. Source material: PBMCs. The rearrangement joins TRBV28 to TRBJ1-5, with no clear D. This receptor was obtained from a woman between 45 and 65 years old in good health and CMV-seronegative. Here the CDR3 DNA reads TGTGCCAGCAGTCCTCTTAGTAGCAATCAGCCCCAGCATTTT. Translating it yields CASSPLSSNQPQHF.